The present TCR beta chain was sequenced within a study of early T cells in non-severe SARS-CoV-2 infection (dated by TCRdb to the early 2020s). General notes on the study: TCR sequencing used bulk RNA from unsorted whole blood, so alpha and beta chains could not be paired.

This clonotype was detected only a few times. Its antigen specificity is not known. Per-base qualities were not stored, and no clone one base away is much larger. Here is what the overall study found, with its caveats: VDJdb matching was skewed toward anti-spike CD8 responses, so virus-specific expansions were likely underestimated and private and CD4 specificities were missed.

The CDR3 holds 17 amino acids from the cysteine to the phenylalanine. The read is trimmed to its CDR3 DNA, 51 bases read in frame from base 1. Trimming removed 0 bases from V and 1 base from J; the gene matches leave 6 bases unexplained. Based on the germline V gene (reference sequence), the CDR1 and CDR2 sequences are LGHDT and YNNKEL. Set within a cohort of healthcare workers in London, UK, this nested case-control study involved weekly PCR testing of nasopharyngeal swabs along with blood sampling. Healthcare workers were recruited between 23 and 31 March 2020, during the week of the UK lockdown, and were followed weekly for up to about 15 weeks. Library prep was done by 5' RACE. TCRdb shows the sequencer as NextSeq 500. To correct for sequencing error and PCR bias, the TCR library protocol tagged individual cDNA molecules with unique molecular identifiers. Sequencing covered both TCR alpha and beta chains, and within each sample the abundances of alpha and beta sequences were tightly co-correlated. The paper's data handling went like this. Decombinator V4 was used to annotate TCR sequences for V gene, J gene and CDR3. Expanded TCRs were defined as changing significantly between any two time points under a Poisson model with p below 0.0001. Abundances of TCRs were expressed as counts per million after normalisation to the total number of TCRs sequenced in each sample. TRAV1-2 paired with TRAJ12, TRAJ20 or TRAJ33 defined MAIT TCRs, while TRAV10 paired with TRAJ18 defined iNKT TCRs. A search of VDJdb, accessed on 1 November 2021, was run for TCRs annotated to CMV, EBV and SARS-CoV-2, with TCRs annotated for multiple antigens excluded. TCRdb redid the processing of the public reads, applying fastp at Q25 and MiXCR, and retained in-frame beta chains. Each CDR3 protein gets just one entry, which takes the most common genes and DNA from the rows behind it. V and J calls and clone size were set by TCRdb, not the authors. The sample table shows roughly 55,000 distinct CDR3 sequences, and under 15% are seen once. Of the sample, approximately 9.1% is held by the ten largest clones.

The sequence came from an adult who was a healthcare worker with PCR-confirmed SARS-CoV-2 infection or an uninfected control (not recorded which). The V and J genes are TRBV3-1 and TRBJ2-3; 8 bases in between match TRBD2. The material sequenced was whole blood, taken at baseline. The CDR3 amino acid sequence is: CASSQDVSGSGTDTQYF. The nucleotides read TGTGCCAGCAGCCAAGACGTCAGCGGGAGCGGCACAGATACGCAGTATTTT.